The entry below gives a single T cell receptor (beta chain) sequence along with its context. The antigen remains undetermined. Trimming at V came to 8 bases and at J to 4 bases, leaving 8 bases not matched to a gene. Germline values: CDR1 SNHLY, CDR2 FYNNEI. This CDR3 has 16 amino acids. Template switching added a universal primer site; cDNA carried unique molecular identifiers. From the 5' RACE reads, TCRdb called clonotypes with MiXCR, one entry per CDR3 protein. The sample includes approximately 1.8 million distinct CDR3 sequences, 25% to 35% of them seen just once. The data originate from a study of identical twins. All donors were healthy Caucasians. Study-level results: Whereas memory repertoires showed no such difference, abundant cord blood beta clonotypes carried fewer insertions.

This receptor was identified in a newborn girl in good health. The chain is built from TRBV2 and TRBJ2-6; 10 nucleotides match TRBD1. Material for sequencing was cord blood. The CDR3, as DNA: TGTGCCAGCGGCCGACAGGGGGCTAGGGGGGCCAACGTCCTGACTTTC. Protein sequence: CASGRQGARGANVLTF.